The rows below give T cell receptor beta chains drawn from one sample of a study of shared T cell receptors in the human thymus. Produced via immunoSEQ multiplex PCR; TCRdb's table is partial and in-frame only. The sample carries 600,000 or so clones, 87% recorded once. This sample was also put to use in a study of human thymus T cells.

Sequencing used thymocytes. The receptors were gathered from a boy in the first two years of life with a congenital heart defect. CDR3s include the opening cysteine and the closing phenylalanine or tryptophan. A D gene is named only where the DNA matches it firmly. Clone size is stated in some rows and not others, as once, few, many or a class when expanded.

TRBJ1-2,TRBD1,-,TRBV10-3,TGTGCCATCAGGGAAATGGACAGGGGGCCGACTCGGTGGACCTTC,CAIREMDRGPTRWTF
TRBJ1-3,TRBD1,-,TRBV5-1,TGCGCCAGCAGCTTAACCCCCACCGACAGGGAGGACACCATATATTTT,CASSLTPTDREDTIYF
TRBJ2-1,TRBD2,-,TRBV7-2,TGTGCCAGCAGCGACTATATGATTAGCGGGAGGGGATACAATGAGCAGTTCTTC,CASSDYMISGRGYNEQFF
TRBJ1-1,TRBD1,-,TRBV27,TGTGCCAGTATAAGGGACAGGGGAGATCCGGGGGACACTGAAGCTTTCTTT,CASIRDRGDPGDTEAFF
TRBJ2-1,-,-,TRBV4-3,TGCGCCAGCAGCCAAGATACAGGTTCCAATGAGCAGTTCTTC,CASSQDTGSNEQFF
TRBJ1-2,-,-,TRBV7-2,TGTGCCAGCAGCCCCCCCTTCAGGGAATATGGCTACACCTTC,CASSPPFREYGYTF
TRBJ2-3,TRBD1,-,TRBV25-1,TGTGCCAGCAGGGGGGGGACAGGGGAGTGCACAGATACGCAGTATTTT,CASRGGTGECTDTQYF
TRBJ1-2,TRBD1,once,TRBV5-4,TGTGCCAGCAGGCAGGGGGCGCGGGGCTATGGCTACACCTTC,CASRQGARGYGYTF
TRBJ2-1,TRBD2,-,TRBV4-3,TGCGCCAGCAGCCATCGAATAGGAGCGGGGGGGTACAATGAGCAGTTCTTC,CASSHRIGAGGYNEQFF
TRBJ1-2,TRBD1,once,TRBV5-1,TGCGCCAGCAGCCTACCCCGGGACAGGGGGAGTGAGGGCTACACCTTC,CASSLPRDRGSEGYTF
TRBJ2-2,TRBD1,-,TRBV13,TGTGCCAGCAGCTTCGAGCTTATCGGGACAGGGGCCACCGGGGAGCTGTTTTTT,CASSFELIGTGATGELFF